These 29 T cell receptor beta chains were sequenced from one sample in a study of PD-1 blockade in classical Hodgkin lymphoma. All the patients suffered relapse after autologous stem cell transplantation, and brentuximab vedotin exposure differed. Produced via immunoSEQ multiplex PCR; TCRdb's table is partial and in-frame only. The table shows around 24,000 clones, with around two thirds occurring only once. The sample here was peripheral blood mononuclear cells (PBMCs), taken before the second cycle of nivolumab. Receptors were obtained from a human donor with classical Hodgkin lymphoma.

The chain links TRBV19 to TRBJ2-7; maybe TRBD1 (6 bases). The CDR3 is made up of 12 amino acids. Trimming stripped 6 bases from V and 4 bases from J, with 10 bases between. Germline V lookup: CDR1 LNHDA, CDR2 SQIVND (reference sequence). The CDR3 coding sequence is TGTGCCAGTAGCAACACAGGGTACGAGCAGTACTTC. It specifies CASSNTGYEQYF.

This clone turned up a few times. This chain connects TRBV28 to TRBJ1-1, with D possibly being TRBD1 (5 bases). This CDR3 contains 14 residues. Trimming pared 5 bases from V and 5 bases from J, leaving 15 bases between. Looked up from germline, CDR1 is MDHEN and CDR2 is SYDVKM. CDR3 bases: TGTGCCAGCAGTCCTCAGGGCAGGTCGACTGAAGCTTTCTTT. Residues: CASSPQGRSTEAFF.

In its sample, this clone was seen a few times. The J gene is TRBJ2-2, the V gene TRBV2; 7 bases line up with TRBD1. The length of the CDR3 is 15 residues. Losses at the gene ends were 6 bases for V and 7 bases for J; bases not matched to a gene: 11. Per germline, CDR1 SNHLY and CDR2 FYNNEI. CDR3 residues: CASSLIQGLGGELFF. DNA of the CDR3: TGTGCCAGCAGCCTAATACAGGGGTTAGGCGGGGAGCTGTTTTTT. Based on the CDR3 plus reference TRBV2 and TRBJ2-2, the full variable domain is EPEVTQTPSHQVTQMGQEVILRCVPISNHLYFYWYRQILGQKVEFLVSFYNNEISEKSEIFDDQFSVERPDGSNFTLKIRSTKLEDSAMYFCASSLIQGLGGELFFGEGSRLTVL.

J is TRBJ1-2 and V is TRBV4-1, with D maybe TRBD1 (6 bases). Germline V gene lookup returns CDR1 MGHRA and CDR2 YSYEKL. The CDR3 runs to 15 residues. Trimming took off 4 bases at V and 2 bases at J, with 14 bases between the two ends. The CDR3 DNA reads TGCGCCAGCAGCCTTAACAGGGTTTACAACTATGGCTACACCTTC. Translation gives CASSLNRVYNYGYTF.

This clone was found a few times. The CDR3 DNA follows: TGTGCCAGCAGCTCTGACCTAGAGCAGTTCTTC. This codes for CASSSDLEQFF. The gene calls are TRBV14 and TRBJ2-1; no reliable D call. Germline V lookup: CDR1 SGHDN, CDR2 FVKESK. The CDR3 length is 11 residues. Trimming cost V 5 bases and J 10 bases, with 9 bases left between them.

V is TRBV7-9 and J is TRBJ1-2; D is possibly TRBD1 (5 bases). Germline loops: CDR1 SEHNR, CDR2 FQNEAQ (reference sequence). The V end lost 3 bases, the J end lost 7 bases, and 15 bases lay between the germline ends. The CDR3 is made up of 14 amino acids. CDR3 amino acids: CASSFLESGLGYTF. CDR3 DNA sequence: TGTGCCAGCAGCTTCTTAGAATCGGGGCTTGGCTACACCTTC.

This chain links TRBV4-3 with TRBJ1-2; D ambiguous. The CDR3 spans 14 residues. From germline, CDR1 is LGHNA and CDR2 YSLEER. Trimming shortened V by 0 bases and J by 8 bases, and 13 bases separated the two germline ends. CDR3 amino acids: CASSQDHRAWGYTF. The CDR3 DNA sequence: TGCGCCAGCAGCCAAGATCACCGGGCGTGGGGCTACACCTTC.

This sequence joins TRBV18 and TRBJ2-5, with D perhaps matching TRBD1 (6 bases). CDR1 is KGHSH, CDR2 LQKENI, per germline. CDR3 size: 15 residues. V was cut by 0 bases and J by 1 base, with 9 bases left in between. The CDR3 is CASSPPGRGQETQYF. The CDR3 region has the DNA TGTGCCAGCTCACCACCGGGCAGGGGCCAAGAGACCCAGTACTTC.

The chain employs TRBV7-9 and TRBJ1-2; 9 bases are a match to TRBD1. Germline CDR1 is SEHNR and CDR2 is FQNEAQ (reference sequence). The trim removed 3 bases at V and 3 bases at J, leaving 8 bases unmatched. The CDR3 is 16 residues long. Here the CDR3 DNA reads TGTGCCAGCAGCTTCCGAGGGACAGGGAGGTACTATGGCTACACCTTC. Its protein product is CASSFRGTGRYYGYTF.

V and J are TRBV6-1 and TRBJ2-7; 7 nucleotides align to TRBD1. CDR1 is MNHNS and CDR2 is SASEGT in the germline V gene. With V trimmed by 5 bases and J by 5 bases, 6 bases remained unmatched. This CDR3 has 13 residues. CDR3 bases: TGTGCCAGCAGTCGACAGGGCGACAACGAGCAGTACTTC. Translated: CASSRQGDNEQYF.

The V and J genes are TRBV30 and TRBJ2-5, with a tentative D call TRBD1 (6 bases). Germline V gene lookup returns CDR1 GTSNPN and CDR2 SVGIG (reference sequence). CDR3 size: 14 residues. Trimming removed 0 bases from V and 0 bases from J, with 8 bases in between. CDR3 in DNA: TGTGCCTGGAGTGTAGGGGGATACCAAGAGACCCAGTACTTC. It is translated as CAWSVGGYQETQYF. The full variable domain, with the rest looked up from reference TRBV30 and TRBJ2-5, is SQTIHQWPATLVQPVGSPLSLECTVEGTSNPNLYWYRQAAGRGLQLLFYSVGIGQISSEVPQNLSASRPQDRQFILSSKKLLLSDSGFYLCAWSVGGYQETQYFGPGTRLLVL.

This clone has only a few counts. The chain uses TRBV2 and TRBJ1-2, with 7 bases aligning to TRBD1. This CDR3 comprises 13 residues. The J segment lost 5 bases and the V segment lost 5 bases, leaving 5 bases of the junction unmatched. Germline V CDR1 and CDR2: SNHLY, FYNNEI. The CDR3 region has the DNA TGTGCCAGCAGTCAACCGGGACAGTATGGCTACACCTTC. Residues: CASSQPGQYGYTF. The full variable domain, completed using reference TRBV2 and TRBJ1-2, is EPEVTQTPSHQVTQMGQEVILRCVPISNHLYFYWYRQILGQKVEFLVSFYNNEISEKSEIFDDQFSVERPDGSNFTLKIRSTKLEDSAMYFCASSQPGQYGYTFGSGTRLTVV.

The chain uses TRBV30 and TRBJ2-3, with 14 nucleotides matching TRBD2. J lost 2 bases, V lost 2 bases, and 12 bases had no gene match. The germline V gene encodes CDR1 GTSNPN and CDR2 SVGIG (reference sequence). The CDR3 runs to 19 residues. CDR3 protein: CAWSQGLAGVRASTDTQYF. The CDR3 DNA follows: TGTGCCTGGAGTCAGGGACTAGCGGGAGTACGGGCCTCCACAGATACGCAGTATTTT.

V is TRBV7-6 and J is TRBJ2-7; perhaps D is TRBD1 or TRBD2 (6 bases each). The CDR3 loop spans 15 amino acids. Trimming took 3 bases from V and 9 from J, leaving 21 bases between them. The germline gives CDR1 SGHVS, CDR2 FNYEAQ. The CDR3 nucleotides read TGTGCCAGCAGCTTGGGGGGCGGGTTCAAGGACGTGCAGTACTTC. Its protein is CASSLGGGFKDVQYF.

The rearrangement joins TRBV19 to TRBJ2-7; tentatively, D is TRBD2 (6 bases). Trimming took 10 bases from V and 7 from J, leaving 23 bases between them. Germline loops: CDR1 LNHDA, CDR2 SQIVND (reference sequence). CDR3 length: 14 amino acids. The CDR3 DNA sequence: TGTGCCACTCGGATCGACAGCACCGCGGGGGAGCAGTACTTC. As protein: CATRIDSTAGEQYF.

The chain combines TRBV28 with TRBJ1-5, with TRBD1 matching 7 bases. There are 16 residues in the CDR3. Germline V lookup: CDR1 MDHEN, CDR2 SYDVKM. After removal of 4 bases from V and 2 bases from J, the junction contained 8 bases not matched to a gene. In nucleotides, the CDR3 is TGTGCCAGCAGTTATCCGAACAGGGGTGGCAATCAGCCCCAGCATTTT. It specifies CASSYPNRGGNQPQHF.

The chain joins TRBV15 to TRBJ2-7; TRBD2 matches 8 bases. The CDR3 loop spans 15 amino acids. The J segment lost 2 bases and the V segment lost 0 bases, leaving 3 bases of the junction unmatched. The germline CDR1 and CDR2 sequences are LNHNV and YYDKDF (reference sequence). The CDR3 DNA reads TGTGCCACCAGCAGAGAGCTGACTAGCGCCTACGAGCAGTACTTC. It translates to CATSRELTSAYEQYF.

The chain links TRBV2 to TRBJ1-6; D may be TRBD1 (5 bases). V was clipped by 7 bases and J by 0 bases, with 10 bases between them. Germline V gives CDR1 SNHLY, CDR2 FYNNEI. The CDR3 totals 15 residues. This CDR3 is CASMAGSSYNSPLHF. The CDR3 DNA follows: TGTGCCAGCATGGCAGGGAGCTCCTATAATTCACCCCTCCACTTT.

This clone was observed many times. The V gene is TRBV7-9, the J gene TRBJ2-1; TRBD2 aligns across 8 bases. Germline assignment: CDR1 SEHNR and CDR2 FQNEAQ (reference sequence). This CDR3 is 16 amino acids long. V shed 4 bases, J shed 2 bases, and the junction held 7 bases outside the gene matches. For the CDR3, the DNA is TGTGCCAGCAGCTCCCTCCGGGGGGGCCCCTACAATGAGCAGTTCTTC. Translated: CASSSLRGGPYNEQFF.

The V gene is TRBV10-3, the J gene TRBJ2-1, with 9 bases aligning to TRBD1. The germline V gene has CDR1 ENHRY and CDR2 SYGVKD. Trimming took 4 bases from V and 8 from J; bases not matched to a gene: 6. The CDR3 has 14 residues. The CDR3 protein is CAISVGTGIDEQFF. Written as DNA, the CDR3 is TGTGCCATCAGTGTCGGGACAGGGATCGATGAGCAGTTCTTC.

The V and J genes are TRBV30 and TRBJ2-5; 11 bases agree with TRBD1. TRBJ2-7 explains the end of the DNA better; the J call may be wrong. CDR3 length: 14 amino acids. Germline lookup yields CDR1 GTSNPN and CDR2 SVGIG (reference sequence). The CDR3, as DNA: TGTGCCTGGAGTTCCGGGACAGGGGGCTACGAGCAGTACTTC. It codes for CAWSSGTGGYEQYF.

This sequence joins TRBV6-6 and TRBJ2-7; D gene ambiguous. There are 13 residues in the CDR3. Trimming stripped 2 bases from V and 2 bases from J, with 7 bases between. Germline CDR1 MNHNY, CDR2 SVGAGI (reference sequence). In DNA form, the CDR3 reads TGTGCCAGCAGTTACGGGGATCCCTACGAGCAGTACTTC. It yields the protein CASSYGDPYEQYF.

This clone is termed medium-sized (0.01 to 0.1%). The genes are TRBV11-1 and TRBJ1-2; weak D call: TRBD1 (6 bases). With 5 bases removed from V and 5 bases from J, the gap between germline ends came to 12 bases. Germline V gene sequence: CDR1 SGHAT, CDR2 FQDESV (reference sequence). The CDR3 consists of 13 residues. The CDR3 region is CASSPGTRYGYTF. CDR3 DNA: TGTGCCAGCAGCCCCGGGACACGGTATGGCTACACCTTC. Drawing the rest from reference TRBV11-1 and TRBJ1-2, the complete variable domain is EAEVAQSPRYKITEKSQAVAFWCDPISGHATLYWYRQILGQGPELLVQFQDESVVDDSQLPKDRFSAERLKGVDSTLKIQPAELGDSAMYLCASSPGTRYGYTFGSGTRLTVV.

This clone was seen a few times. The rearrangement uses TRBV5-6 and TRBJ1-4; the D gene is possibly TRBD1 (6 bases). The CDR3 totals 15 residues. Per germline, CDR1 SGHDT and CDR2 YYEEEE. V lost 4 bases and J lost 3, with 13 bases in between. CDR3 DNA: TGTGCCAGCAGCCGAGGACAGTTATCTAATGAAAAACTGTTTTTT. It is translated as CASSRGQLSNEKLFF.

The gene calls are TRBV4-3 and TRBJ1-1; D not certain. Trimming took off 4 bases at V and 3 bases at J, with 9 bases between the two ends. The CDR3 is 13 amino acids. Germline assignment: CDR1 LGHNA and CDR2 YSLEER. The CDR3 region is CASSPAWDTEAFF. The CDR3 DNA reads TGCGCCAGCAGCCCGGCCTGGGACACTGAAGCTTTCTTT.

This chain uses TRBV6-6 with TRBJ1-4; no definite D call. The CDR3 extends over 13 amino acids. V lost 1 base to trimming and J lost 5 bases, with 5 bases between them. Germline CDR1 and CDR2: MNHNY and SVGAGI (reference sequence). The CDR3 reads CASSYFRNEKLFF. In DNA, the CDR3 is TGTGCCAGCAGTTACTTCAGGAATGAAAAACTGTTTTTT.

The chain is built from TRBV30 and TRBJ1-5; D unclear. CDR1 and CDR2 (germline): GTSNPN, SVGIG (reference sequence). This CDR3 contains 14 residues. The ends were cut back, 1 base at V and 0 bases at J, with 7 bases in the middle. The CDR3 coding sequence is TGTGCCTGGAGTGAGAACTATAGCAATCAGCCCCAGCATTTT. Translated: CAWSENYSNQPQHF.

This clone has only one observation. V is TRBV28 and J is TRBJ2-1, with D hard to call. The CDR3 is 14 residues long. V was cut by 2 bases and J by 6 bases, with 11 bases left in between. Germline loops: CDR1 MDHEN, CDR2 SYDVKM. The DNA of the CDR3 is TGTGCCAGCAGTTTAAGGTTTAGTACCAATGAGCAGTTCTTC. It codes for CASSLRFSTNEQFF.

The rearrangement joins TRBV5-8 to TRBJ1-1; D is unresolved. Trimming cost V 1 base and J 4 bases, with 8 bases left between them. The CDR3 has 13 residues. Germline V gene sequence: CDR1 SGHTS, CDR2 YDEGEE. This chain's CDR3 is CASSLWASTEAFF. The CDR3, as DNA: TGTGCCAGCAGCTTGTGGGCGAGCACTGAAGCTTTCTTT.